One TCR beta chain is described in this entry. The method was immunoSEQ multiplex PCR; TCRdb's version includes in-frame clones alone and lacks a portion of them. The table includes more than 400,000 clones, roughly 90% detected once. These data originate in a study of blood T cell repertoires in COVID-19. For the study at large: Nucleic acid was either cDNA or gDNA, and it came from T cells, B-cell-depleted T cells, or PBMCs.

This CDR3 comprises 13 residues. Per the germline V gene, CDR1 is SGHKS and CDR2 is YYEKEE (reference sequence). V lost 1 base to trimming and J lost 8 bases, with 12 bases between them. V and J are TRBV5-5 and TRBJ1-2; D possibly corresponds to TRBD1 (6 bases). The specimen sequenced was PBMCs or T cells enriched from blood (not recorded which). The source of this sequence is a woman aged 18-30 years who had recovered from COVID-19. The CDR3 region has the DNA TGTGCCAGCAGCTTGTCAGGGGTAGGCGGCTACACCTTC. As protein: CASSLSGVGGYTF.